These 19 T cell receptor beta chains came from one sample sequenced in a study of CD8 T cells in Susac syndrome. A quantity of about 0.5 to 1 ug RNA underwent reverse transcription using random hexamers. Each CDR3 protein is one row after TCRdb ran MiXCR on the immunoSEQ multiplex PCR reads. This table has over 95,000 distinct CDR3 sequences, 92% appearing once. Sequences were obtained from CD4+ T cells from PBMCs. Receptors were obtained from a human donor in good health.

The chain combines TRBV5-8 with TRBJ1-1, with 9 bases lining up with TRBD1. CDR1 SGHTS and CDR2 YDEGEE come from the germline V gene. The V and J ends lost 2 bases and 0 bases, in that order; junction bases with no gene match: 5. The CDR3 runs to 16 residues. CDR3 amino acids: CASSLYRGPVNTEAFF. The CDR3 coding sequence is TGTGCCAGCAGCTTATACAGGGGGCCCGTGAACACTGAAGCTTTCTTT.

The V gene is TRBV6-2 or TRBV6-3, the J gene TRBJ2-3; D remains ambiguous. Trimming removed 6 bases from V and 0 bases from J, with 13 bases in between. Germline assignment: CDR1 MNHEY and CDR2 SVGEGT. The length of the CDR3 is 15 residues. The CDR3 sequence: CASRSRRFSTDTQYF. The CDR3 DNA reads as TGTGCCAGCAGATCACGCAGGTTTAGCACAGATACGCAGTATTTT.

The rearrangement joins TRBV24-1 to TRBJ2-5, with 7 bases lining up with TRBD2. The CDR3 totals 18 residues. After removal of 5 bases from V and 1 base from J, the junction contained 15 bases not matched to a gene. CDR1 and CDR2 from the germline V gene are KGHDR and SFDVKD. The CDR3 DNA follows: TGTGCCACCAGTGCCGACCCCGCGCCAGCGGGGCCCCAAGAGACCCAGTACTTC. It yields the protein CATSADPAPAGPQETQYF.

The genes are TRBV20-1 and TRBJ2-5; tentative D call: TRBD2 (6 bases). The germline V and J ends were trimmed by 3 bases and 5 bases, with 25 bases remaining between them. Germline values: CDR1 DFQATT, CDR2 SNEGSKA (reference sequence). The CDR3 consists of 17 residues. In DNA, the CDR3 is TGCAGTGCTAGGTCGGATGTTGGCGGGGCCACCTGGGAGACCCAGTACTTC. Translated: CSARSDVGGATWETQYF.

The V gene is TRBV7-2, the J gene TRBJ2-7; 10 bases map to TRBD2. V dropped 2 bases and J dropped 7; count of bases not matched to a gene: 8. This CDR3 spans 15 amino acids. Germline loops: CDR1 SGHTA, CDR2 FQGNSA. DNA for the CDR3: TGTGCCAGCAGCTTAACAGCGGGGGGGCTAGGGGAGCAGTACTTC. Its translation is CASSLTAGGLGEQYF.

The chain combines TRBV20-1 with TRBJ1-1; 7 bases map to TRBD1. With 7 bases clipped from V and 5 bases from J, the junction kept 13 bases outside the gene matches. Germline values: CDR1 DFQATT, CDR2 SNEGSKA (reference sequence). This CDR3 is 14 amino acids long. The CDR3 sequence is CSGPSSTGTTEAFF. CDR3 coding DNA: TGCAGTGGCCCTAGTTCGACAGGGACTACTGAAGCTTTCTTT.

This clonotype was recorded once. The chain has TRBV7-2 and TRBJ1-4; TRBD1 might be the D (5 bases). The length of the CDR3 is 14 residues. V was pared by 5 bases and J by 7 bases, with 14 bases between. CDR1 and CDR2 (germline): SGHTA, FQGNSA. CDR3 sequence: CASSPGTGGEKLFF. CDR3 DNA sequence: TGTGCCAGCAGCCCCGGGACGGGCGGTGAAAAACTGTTTTTT. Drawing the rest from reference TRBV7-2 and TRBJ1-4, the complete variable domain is GAGVSQSPSNKVTEKGKDVELRCDPISGHTALYWYRQSLGQGLEFLIYFQGNSAPDKSGLPSDRFSAERTGGSVSTLTIQRTQQEDSAVYLCASSPGTGGEKLFFGSGTQLSVL.

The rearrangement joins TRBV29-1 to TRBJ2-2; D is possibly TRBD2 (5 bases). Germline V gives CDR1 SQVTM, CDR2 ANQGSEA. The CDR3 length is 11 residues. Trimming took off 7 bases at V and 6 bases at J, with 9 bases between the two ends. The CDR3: CSALDPGELFF. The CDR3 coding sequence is TGCAGCGCACTAGACCCCGGGGAGCTGTTTTTT.

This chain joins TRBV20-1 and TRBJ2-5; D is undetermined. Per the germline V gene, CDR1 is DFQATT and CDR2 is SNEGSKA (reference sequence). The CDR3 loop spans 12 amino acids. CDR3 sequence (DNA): TGCAGCGACGAGGATTCGCGGGAGACCCAGTACTTC. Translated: CSDEDSRETQYF.

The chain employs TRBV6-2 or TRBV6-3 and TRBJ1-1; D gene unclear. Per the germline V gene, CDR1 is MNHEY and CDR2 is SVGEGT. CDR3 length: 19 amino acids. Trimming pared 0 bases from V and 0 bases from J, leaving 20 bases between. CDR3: CASSYSGFRYGTMNTEAFF. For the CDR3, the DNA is TGTGCCAGCAGTTACTCGGGGTTTCGGTACGGTACCATGAACACTGAAGCTTTCTTT.

DNA of the CDR3: TGTGCCAGCAGCGTAGGGCCCGGATTCGGAACTAGCTCCTATAATTCACCCCTCCACTTT. It yields the protein CASSVGPGFGTSSYNSPLHF. V is TRBV11-1 and J is TRBJ1-6; D is unclear. This CDR3 contains 20 residues. Per the germline V gene, CDR1 is SGHAT and CDR2 is FQDESV (reference sequence). V was cut by 5 bases and J by 0 bases, with 23 bases left in between. Drawing the rest from reference TRBV11-1 and TRBJ1-6, the complete variable domain is EAEVAQSPRYKITEKSQAVAFWCDPISGHATLYWYRQILGQGPELLVQFQDESVVDDSQLPKDRFSAERLKGVDSTLKIQPAELGDSAMYLCASSVGPGFGTSSYNSPLHFGNGTRLTVT.

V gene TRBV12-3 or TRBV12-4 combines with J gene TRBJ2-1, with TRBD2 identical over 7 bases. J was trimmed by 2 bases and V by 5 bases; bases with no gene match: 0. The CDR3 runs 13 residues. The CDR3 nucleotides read TGTGCCAGCAGTAGCGGGGCCTACAATGAGCAGTTCTTC. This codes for CASSSGAYNEQFF.

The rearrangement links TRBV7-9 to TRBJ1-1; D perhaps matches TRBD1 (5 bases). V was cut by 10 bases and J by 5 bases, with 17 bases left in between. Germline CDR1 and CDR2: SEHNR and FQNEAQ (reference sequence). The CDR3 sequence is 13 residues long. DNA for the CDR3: TGTGCCACCTGGACATCGACACCTACTGAAGCTTTCTTT. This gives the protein CATWTSTPTEAFF.

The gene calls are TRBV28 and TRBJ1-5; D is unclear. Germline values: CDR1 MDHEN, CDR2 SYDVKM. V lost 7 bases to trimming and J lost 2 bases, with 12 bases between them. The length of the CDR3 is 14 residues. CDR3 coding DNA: TGTGCCAGCAAAGACCAGAGGGGCAATCAGCCCCAGCATTTT. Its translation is CASKDQRGNQPQHF.

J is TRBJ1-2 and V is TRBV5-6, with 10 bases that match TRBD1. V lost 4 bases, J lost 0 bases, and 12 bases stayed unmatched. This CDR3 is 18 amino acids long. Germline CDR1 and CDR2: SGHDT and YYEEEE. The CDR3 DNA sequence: TGTGCCAGCAGCCGTGGGACAGGGGCCGCCCGGACTAACTATGGCTACACCTTC. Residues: CASSRGTGAARTNYGYTF.

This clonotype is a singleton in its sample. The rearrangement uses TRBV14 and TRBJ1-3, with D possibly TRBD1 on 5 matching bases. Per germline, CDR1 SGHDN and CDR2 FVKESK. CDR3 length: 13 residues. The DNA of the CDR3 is TGTGCTAGCCGACAGAGCTCTGGAAACACCATATATTTT. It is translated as CASRQSSGNTIYF.

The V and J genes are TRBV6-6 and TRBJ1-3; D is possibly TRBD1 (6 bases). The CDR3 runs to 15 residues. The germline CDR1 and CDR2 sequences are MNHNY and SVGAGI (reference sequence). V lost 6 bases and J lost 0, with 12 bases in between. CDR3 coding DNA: TGTGCCAGCAGGTCCCCAGGGGTCTCTGGAAACACCATATATTTT. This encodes CASRSPGVSGNTIYF.

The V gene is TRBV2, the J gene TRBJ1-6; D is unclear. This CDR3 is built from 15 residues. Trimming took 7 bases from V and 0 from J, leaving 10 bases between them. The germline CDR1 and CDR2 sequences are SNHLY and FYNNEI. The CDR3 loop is CASNRRSSYNSPLHF. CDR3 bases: TGTGCCAGCAACCGACGGAGCTCCTATAATTCACCCCTCCACTTT. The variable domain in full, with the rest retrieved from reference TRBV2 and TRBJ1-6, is EPEVTQTPSHQVTQMGQEVILRCVPISNHLYFYWYRQILGQKVEFLVSFYNNEISEKSEIFDDQFSVERPDGSNFTLKIRSTKLEDSAMYFCASNRRSSYNSPLHFGNGTRLTVT.

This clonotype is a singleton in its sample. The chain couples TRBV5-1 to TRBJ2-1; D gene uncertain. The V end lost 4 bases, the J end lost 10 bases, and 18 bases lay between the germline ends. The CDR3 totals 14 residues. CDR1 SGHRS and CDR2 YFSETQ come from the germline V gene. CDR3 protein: CASSLSDRVWEQFF. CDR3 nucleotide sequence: TGCGCCAGCAGCCTGAGTGACCGTGTATGGGAGCAGTTCTTC.